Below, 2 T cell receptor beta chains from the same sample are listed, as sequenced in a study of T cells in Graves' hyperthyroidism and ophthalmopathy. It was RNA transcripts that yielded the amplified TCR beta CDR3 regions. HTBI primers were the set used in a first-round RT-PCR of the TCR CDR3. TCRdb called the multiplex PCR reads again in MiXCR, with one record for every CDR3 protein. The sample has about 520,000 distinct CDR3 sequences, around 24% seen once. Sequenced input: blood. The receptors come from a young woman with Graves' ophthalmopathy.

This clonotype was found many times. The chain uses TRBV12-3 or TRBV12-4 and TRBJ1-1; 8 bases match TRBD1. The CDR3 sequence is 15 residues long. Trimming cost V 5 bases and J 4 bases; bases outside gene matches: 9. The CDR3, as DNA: TGTGCCAGCAGTACCAGGACAGGGAGCACCACTGAAGCTTTCTTT. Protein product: CASSTRTGSTTEAFF.

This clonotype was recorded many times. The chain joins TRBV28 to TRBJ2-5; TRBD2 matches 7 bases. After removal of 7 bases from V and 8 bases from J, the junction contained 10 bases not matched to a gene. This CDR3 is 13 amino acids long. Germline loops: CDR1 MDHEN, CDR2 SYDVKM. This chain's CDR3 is CASIAGIDETQYF. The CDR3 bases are TGTGCCAGCATAGCGGGTATCGACGAAACCCAGTACTTC.